This TCR beta chain came from a study of T cell repertoires in cytomegalovirus infection. TCRdb re-analysed the reads in MiXCR, keeping a single row per CDR3 protein. The top ten clones hold less than 15% of a sample with around 530,000 distinct CDR3 sequences, more than 25% of them seen once. This clonotype was obtained from a human donor in good health (CMV status not recorded). Some clones in this sample may be carry-over from other donors' samples. The sequencing input was PBMCs.

The CDR3 DNA sequence: TGTGCCAGCAACTGGGGACTAGCGGGAGATACGCAGTATTTT. Translation: CASNWGLAGDTQYF. This rearrangement joins TRBV12-3 or TRBV12-4 to TRBJ2-3, with 12 positions matching TRBD2. The V and J ends lost 7 bases and 5 bases, in that order; junction bases with no gene match: 4. The CDR3 covers 14 residues.